This TCR beta chain stems from a study of shared clonotypes between healthy human individuals. Comments on this clone: What it recognizes is unknown.

Only Caucasian adults living in Nashville, Tennessee served as donors. Whole-study results and caveats: Richness estimates generally favored naive over memory subsets.

A deep-level run was used for the assay. For every subset, genomic DNA was evenly distributed across several immunoSEQ plates. Sequencing was performed with immunoSEQ multiplex PCR; in TCRdb, only in-frame clones are kept and a portion is missing. The sample has over 1.4 million clones, 96% seen once. V lost 6 bases, J lost 2 bases, and 10 bases stayed unmatched. The germline gives CDR1 SEHNR, CDR2 FQNEAQ (reference sequence). There are 15 residues in the CDR3. This chain connects TRBV7-9 to TRBJ2-7; 7 nucleotides align to TRBD2. This TCR was sampled from a man aged 30 to 45 in good health. What was sequenced was naive CD4+ T cells sorted from blood. Regarding subset: CD45RA+ positively selected. This chain's CDR3 is CASSSSGSTPYEQYF. The CDR3 DNA reads TGTGCCAGCAGTTCTAGCGGAAGCACTCCCTACGAGCAGTACTTC. Complete variable domain (other parts from reference TRBV7-9 and TRBJ2-7): DTGVSQNPRHKITKRGQNVTFRCDPISEHNRLYWYRQTLGQGPEFLTYFQNEAQLEKSRLLSDRFSAERPKGSFSTLEIQRTEQGDSAMYLCASSSSGSTPYEQYFGPGTRLTVT.